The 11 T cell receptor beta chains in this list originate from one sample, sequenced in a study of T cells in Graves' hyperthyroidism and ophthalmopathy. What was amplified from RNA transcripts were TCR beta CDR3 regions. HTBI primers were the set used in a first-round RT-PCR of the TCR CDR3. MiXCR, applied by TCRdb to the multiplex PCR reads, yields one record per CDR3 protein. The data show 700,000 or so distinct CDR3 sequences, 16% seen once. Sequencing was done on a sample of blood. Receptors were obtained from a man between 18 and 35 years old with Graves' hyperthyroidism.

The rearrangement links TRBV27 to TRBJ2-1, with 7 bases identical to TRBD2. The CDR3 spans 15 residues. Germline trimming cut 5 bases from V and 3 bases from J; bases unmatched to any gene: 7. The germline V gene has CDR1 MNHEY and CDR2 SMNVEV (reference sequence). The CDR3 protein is CASSKASGLYNEQFF. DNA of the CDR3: TGTGCCAGCAGTAAAGCTAGCGGACTCTACAATGAGCAGTTCTTC.

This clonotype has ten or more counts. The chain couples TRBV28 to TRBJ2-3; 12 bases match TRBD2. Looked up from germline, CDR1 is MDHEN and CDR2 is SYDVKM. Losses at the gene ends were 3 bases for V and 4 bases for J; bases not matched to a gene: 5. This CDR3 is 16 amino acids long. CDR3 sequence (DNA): TGTGCCAGCAGTTTGTCGCTAGCGGGAGGGGCAGATACGCAGTATTTT. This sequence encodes CASSLSLAGGADTQYF. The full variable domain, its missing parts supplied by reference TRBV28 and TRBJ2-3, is DVKVTQSSRYLVKRTGEKVFLECVQDMDHENMFWYRQDPGLGLRLIYFSYDVKMKEKGDIPEGYSVSREKKERFSLILESASTNQTSMYLCASSLSLAGGADTQYFGPGTRLTVL.

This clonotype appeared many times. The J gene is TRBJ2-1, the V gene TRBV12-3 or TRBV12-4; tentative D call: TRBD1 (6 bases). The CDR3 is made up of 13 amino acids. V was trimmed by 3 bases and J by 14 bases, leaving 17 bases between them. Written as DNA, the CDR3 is TGTGCCAGCAGTTTCGCCCGGGACATACAAAAGTTCTTC. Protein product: CASSFARDIQKFF.

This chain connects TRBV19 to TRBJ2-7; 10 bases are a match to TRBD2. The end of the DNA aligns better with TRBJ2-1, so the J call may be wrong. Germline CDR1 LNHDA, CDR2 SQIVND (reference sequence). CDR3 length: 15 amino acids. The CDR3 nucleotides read TGTGCCAGCAGACCCTCTAGCGGGGGATTCTACGAGCAGTTCTTC. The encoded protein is CASRPSSGGFYEQFF.

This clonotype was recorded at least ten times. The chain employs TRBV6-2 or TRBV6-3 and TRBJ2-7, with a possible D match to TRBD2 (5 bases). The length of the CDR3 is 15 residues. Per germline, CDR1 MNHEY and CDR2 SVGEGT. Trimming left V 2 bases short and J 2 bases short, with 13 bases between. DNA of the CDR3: TGTGCCAGCAGTTACGACGGGAACCGACCCTACGAGCAGTACTTC. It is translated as CASSYDGNRPYEQYF.

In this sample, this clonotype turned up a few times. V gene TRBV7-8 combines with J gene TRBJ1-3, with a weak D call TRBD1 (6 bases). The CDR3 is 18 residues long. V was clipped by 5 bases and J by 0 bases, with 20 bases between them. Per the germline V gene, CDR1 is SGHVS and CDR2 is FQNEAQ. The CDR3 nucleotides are TGTGCCAGCAGCCGGCGACCCCAGGGGACCAACTCTGGAAACACCATATATTTT. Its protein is CASSRRPQGTNSGNTIYF.

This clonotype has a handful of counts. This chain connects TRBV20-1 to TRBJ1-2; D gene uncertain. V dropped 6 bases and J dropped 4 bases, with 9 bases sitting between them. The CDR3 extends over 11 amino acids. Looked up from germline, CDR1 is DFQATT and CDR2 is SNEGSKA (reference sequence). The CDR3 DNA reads TGCAGTGCGGAAGTTAGCTATGGCTACACCTTC. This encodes CSAEVSYGYTF.

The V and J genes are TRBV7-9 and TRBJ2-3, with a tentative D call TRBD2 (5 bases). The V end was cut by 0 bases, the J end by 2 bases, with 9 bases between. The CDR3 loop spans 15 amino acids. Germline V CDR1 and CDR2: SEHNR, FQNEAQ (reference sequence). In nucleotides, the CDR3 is TGTGCCAGCAGCTTAGCTAGAGGACTCACAGATACGCAGTATTTT. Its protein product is CASSLARGLTDTQYF. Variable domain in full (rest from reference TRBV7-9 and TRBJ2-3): DTGVSQNPRHKITKRGQNVTFRCDPISEHNRLYWYRQTLGQGPEFLTYFQNEAQLEKSRLLSDRFSAERPKGSFSTLEIQRTEQGDSAMYLCASSLARGLTDTQYFGPGTRLTVL.

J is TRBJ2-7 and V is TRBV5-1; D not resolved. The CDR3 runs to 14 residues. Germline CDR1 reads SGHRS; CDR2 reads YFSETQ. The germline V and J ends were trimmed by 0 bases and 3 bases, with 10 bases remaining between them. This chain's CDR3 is CASSLATQGYEQYF. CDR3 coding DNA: TGCGCCAGCAGCTTGGCGACCCAAGGCTACGAGCAGTACTTC.

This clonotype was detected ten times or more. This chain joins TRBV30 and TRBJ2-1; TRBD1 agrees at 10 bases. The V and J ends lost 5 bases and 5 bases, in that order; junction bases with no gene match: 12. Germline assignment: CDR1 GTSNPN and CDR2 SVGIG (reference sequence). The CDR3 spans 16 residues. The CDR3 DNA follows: TGTGCCTGGGACGAACCGGGACAGGGGTCTGACAATGAGCAGTTCTTC. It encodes CAWDEPGQGSDNEQFF.

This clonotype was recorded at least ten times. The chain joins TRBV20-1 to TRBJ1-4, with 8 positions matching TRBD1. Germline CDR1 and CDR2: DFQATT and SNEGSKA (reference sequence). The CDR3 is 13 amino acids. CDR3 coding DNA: TGCAGCGTTACAGGGGGGTCTAATGAAAAACTGTTTTTT. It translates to CSVTGGSNEKLFF.